The clone carrying this TCR beta chain was picked up many times. Germline V lookup: CDR1 SGHRS, CDR2 YFSETQ. There are 17 residues in the CDR3. The ends were cut back, 0 bases at V and 4 bases at J, with 16 bases in the middle. This sample is drawn from a study of T cells in Graves' hyperthyroidism and ophthalmopathy. TCR beta CDR3 regions were amplified from RNA transcripts. Carried out on the TCR CDR3, a first-round RT-PCR used the HTBI primer set. TCRdb re-analysed the multiplex PCR reads in MiXCR, keeping a single row per CDR3 protein. The sample carries about 580,000 distinct CDR3 sequences, just over 45% recorded once.

The receptor was isolated from a woman aged 18-29 years with Graves' hyperthyroidism. The chain joins TRBV5-1 to TRBJ2-2, with D perhaps matching TRBD2 (6 bases). The sample consisted of peripheral blood or thyroid tissue (not recorded which). CDR3 loop: CASSLDPARGLTGELFF. For the CDR3, the DNA is TGCGCCAGCAGCTTGGATCCAGCGCGGGGCCTCACCGGGGAGCTGTTTTTT. The variable domain in full, with the rest retrieved from reference TRBV5-1 and TRBJ2-2, is KAGVTQTPRYLIKTRGQQVTLSCSPISGHRSVSWYQQTPGQGLQFLFEYFSETQRNKGNFPGRFSGRQFSNSRSEMNVSTLELGDSALYLCASSLDPARGLTGELFFGEGSRLTVL.